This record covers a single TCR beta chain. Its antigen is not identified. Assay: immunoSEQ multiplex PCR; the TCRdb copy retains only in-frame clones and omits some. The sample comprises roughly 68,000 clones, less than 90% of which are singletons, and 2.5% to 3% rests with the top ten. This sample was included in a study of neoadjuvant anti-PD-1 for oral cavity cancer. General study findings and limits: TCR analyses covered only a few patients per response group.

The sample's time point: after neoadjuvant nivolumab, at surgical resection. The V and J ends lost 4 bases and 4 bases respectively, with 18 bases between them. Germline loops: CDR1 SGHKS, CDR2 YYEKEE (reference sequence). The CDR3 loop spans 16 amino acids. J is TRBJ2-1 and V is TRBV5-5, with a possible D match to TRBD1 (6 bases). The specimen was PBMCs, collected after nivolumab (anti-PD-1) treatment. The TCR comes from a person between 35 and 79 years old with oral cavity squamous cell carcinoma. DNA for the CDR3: TGTGCCAGCAGCCGGGCGACAGGAGCGGCTTACAATGAGCAGTTCTTC. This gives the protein CASSRATGAAYNEQFF.